This T cell receptor (beta chain) was obtained from a study of somatic reversion in DOCK8 deficiency (TCRdb year 2020). The study in broad terms: The study compared T cell receptor beta repertoires of DOCK8-deficient patients, DOCK8-revertant patients and healthy volunteers. The ways in which somatic reversion of pathogenic DOCK8 variants alters lymphocyte differentiation and function in DOCK8 deficiency were investigated. DOCK8-deficient patients in the study had been reported previously. Points the paper makes about the study in general: The methods did not state, for each individual sample, whether the source material was whole blood or PBMCs.

V sheds 4 bases and J sheds 4 bases, leaving 17 bases between their ends. Looking up the germline V gene yields CDR1 SGHVS and CDR2 FQNEAQ. The CDR3 runs 15 amino acids, cysteine and phenylalanine included. Of all the DNA, just the CDR3 is kept, 45 bases in frame from base 1. For the TCR repertoire analysis, genomic DNA was extracted either from whole blood samples or from PBMCs. Samples were taken from a few DOCK8-revertant patients, and some of those patients were sampled at multiple time points. Ten or more counts support this clonotype. Its antigen has not been determined. Base qualities were left out, and no much larger clone turns up one base away. Libraries were built with multiplex PCR. TRB libraries were made by one-step amplicon PCR using EuroClonality-NGS primers on 100 ng genomic DNA. Sequencing of the TRB amplicons was carried out on Illumina MiSeq instruments using 2 x 250 bp version 2 chemistry. The paper's data handling went like this. IMGT/HighV-QUEST was used for primary TRB sequence analysis and V(D)J annotation. VDJtools was used to assess repertoire diversity and composition after nonfunctional clones were removed and samples were downsampled for comparisons between samples. TCRdb trimmed public reads at Q25 via fastp, called clones via MiXCR and kept in-frame beta chains. Under each unique CDR3 protein, matching rows form one entry showing the most common genes and DNA. V and J calls and clone size were set by TCRdb, not the authors. This sample has more than 1,300 distinct CDR3 sequences in its table, and approximately 17% of those were observed once. Approximately 80% of the sample rests with the top ten.

This receptor chain uses TRBV7-8 and TRBJ2-7; no D gene is confidently identified. The TCR sequence derives from a human donor with DOCK8 deficiency. Sequencing used blood. The cell subset or site tag for this specimen amounts to: DOCK8-deficient patient with somatic reversion. The DNA reads TGTGCCAGCAGCTCCAGCCGGGTCTCACCGTACGAGCAGTACTTC. It translates as CASSSSRVSPYEQYF.